This entry lists 14 T cell receptor beta chains sequenced from one sample in a study of blood T cell repertoires in COVID-19. Profiling relied on immunoSEQ multiplex PCR, and the TCRdb table lists in-frame clones only, not all of them. This repertoire shows about 42,000 clones, approximately 80% found once; its top ten account for roughly 5.7%. The specimen sequenced was peripheral blood. These receptor sequences come from a man between 45 and 60 years old with active COVID-19.

This sequence joins TRBV27 and TRBJ1-1, with unresolved D. V lost 6 bases and J 0 bases, leaving 8 bases between the germline ends. CDR3 size: 13 residues. Germline values: CDR1 MNHEY, CDR2 SMNVEV (reference sequence). The CDR3 protein is CASRIKMNTEAFF. CDR3 coding DNA: TGTGCCAGCAGAATAAAAATGAACACTGAAGCTTTCTTT.

CDR3 in amino acids: CASSLQTSGRRNEQFF. The CDR3 nucleotides are TGTGCCAGCAGTTTACAGACTAGCGGGAGACGGAATGAGCAGTTCTTC. This chain uses TRBV27 with TRBJ2-1; TRBD2 matches 12 bases. This CDR3 region has 16 residues. Germline V gene data show CDR1 as MNHEY and CDR2 as SMNVEV (reference sequence). J lost 7 bases, V lost 2 bases, and 6 bases had no gene match.

This clone came up a few times. The sample contains more than one DNA sequence encoding this CDR3. CDR3 bases: TGTGCCAGTAGTATAGGCCAGGGGACCTACGAGCAGTACTTC. Translation: CASSIGQGTYEQYF. J is TRBJ2-7 and V is TRBV19; possible D gene TRBD1, 6 bases. V was pared by 1 base and J by 2 bases, with 9 bases between. Germline values: CDR1 LNHDA, CDR2 SQIVND (reference sequence). This CDR3 region has 14 residues.

The V and J genes are TRBV4-1 and TRBJ2-1; D is unresolved. Germline values: CDR1 MGHRA, CDR2 YSYEKL. V was cut by 0 bases and J by 9 bases, with 6 bases left in between. This CDR3 has 12 amino acids. In DNA form, the CDR3 reads TGCGCCAGCAGCCAAGATCCCAGTGAGCAGTTCTTC. This gives the protein CASSQDPSEQFF.

J is TRBJ2-1 and V is TRBV3-1 (or the pseudogene TRBV3-2); tentative D call: TRBD1 (6 bases). The CDR3 extends over 16 amino acids. The V end was cut by 2 bases, the J end by 1 base, with 12 bases between. The V gene's germline CDR1 is LGHDT and CDR2 YNNKEL (reference sequence). CDR3 sequence reads: CASSQIGQGSYNEQFF. As DNA, the CDR3 is TGTGCCAGCAGCCAAATTGGCCAGGGGTCCTACAATGAGCAGTTCTTC.

This chain joins TRBV4-3 and TRBJ1-6; no clear D. Looked up from germline, CDR1 is LGHNA and CDR2 is YSLEER. Trimming took off 6 bases at V and 3 bases at J, with 12 bases between the two ends. This CDR3 has 15 residues. CDR3: CASRSSGVYNSPLHF. CDR3 coding DNA: TGCGCCAGCAGGTCGTCCGGGGTCTATAATTCACCCCTCCACTTT.

The rearrangement joins TRBV19 to TRBJ2-6; a possible D gene is TRBD2 (5 bases). V dropped 4 bases and J dropped 0 bases, with 7 bases sitting between them. CDR1 is LNHDA and CDR2 is SQIVND in the germline V gene (reference sequence). The CDR3 consists of 15 residues. The CDR3 protein is CASSTAGSGANVLTF. CDR3 coding DNA: TGTGCCAGTAGTACCGCGGGCTCTGGGGCCAACGTCCTGACTTTC.

This clone has a handful of counts. The rearrangement joins TRBV9 to TRBJ2-1, with a weak D call TRBD2 (6 bases). Trimming took off 2 bases at V and 10 bases at J, with 13 bases between the two ends. Per the germline V gene, CDR1 is SGDLS and CDR2 is YYNGEE. This CDR3 comprises 13 residues. Here the CDR3 reads CASSVVEGREQFF. The DNA of the CDR3 is TGTGCCAGCAGCGTCGTGGAGGGCCGGGAGCAGTTCTTC.

A single count supports this clone. The CDR3: CASSLGGTGNYGYTF. The CDR3 region has the DNA TGCGCCAGCAGCTTGGGAGGGACAGGGAACTATGGCTACACCTTC. The chain carries TRBV5-1 and TRBJ1-2, with TRBD1 matching over 9 bases. The CDR3 covers 15 residues. Germline assignment: CDR1 SGHRS and CDR2 YFSETQ. The V and J ends lost 0 bases and 2 bases, in that order; junction bases with no gene match: 2.

The V and J genes are TRBV24-1 and TRBJ1-3, with TRBD1 identical over 7 bases. The CDR3 has 17 amino acids. With 7 bases clipped from V and 0 bases from J, the junction kept 11 bases outside the gene matches. Looked up from germline, CDR1 is KGHDR and CDR2 is SFDVKD. In DNA form, the CDR3 reads TGTGCCACCAGGAACTACTTGGACAGGTTCTCTGGAAACACCATATATTTT. It codes for CATRNYLDRFSGNTIYF.

The V and J genes are TRBV23-1 and TRBJ1-1, with no clear D. TRBV23-1 is an ORF for which the function is uncertain. Trimming shortened V by 6 bases and J by 0 bases, and 17 bases separated the two germline ends. This CDR3 has 16 residues. CDR3 residues: CASSRSDRDLNTEAFF. The CDR3 DNA reads as TGCGCCAGCAGCCGTTCCGACCGGGATTTGAACACTGAAGCTTTCTTT.

In its sample, this clone was seen a few times. This rearrangement joins TRBV6-5 to TRBJ1-2, with D unclear. This CDR3 contains 12 residues. The V and J ends lost 6 bases and 8 bases respectively, with 13 bases between them. In germline, CDR1 is MNHEY, CDR2 SVGAGI. The chain's CDR3 is CASSLGGSGYTF. The CDR3 nucleotides read TGTGCCAGCAGCCTGGGAGGATCGGGCTACACCTTC.

The V and J genes are TRBV6-5 and TRBJ2-7, with TRBD2 as a possible D gene (7 bases). This CDR3 is built from 15 residues. Trimming cost V 0 bases and J 3 bases, with 12 bases left between them. Per the germline V gene, CDR1 is MNHEY and CDR2 is SVGAGI. CDR3 sequence (DNA): TGTGCCAGCAGTTACTCAGGGGGAGGGAACTACGAGCAGTACTTC. Residues: CASSYSGGGNYEQYF.

The chain is built from TRBV21-1 and TRBJ2-1; the table's D call, TRBD1, has no DNA check behind it. TRBV21-1 counts as a pseudogene. This CDR3 region has 14 residues. The DNA for the CDR3 is TGTGCCAGCAGCAGAGGAGAGGGGGTCAATGAGCAGTTCTTC. Its translation is CASSRGEGVNEQFF.